This T cell receptor beta chain was sequenced for a study of blood T cells in healthy people across ages (dated by TCRdb to about 2015). About the full investigation: In model experiments, template switching captured roughly one uniquely barcoded TCR beta cDNA molecule for every two T cells. Using deep sequencing normalized with unique cDNA molecular identifiers, the study measured how TCR beta repertoire diversity changes with age. The donors were divided into four age groups: young (average around 16 years), middle-aged (about 39), aged (roughly 66) and long-lived (roughly 88). To avoid experimental bias, donors of different ages were distributed randomly across sequencing lanes. Two additional independent replicas of 1 million unique cDNA reads from the same blood draw were analyzed for two donors (one aged 18 to 29 and one aged 80 or older).

The method was 5' RACE. Sequencing used an Illumina HiSeq 2500. A second roughly 6 to 11 cycle PCR used a sample-barcoded 5' primer and a J-beta primer mix. Each TCR beta cDNA molecule received a unique molecular identifier from a template-switch 5' adaptor carrying 12 random nucleotides. At least 2.5 million CDR3-containing paired-end reads were obtained from each sample. First-strand cDNA synthesis was performed from all RNA using the Mint cDNA synthesis kit, with priming by a TRBC-specific oligonucleotide. After uracil-DNA glycosylase treatment, a first 18-cycle PCR used universal primers M1SS and BC2_uni_R on all cDNA. Under the source paper's analysis protocol: Normalization of each sample was performed by random selection of 1 million high-quality reads, each carrying a distinct molecular identifier. Reads sharing molecular identifiers were discarded rather than binned into consensus sequences. MiTCR, run with a Q25 quality threshold and the strictest error-elimination algorithm, handled CDR3 identification, clonotype clustering and error correction. Lower-bound total TCR beta diversity was estimated with a nonparametric unseen species model using Euler transformation. Through fastp at Q25 and MiXCR, TCRdb rebuilt clones from the public reads, retaining in-frame beta chains. Each CDR3 protein gets just one entry, which takes the most common genes and DNA from the rows behind it. The V and J calls and clone size come from TCRdb's table, not from the authors' own analysis. This sample is represented by 850,000 to 1,000,000 distinct CDR3 sequences; 45% to 50% of them were singletons. The ten biggest clones cover about an eighth of the sample.

The CDR3 spans 16 residues, from the cysteine through the phenylalanine. Of the read, only the CDR3 DNA is kept; its 48 bases are in frame from base 1. The germline V gene sets CDR1 to SGHTA and CDR2 to FQGNSA. V has 2 bases trimmed and J has 4 bases trimmed; junction bases matching no gene number 7. Overall study outcomes, separate from this receptor: As age increased, observed TCR beta diversity per million T cells dropped in a roughly linear way, and a significant reduction was already evident by age 40. Bulk unsorted PBMC profiling prevented conclusive comparison of naive and antigen-experienced compartments. Total diversity estimates from one million sequenced T cells were considered lower bounds and underestimates. Compared with the aged group, the long-lived group had more naive CD4+ T cells, fewer expanded clones and increased TCR diversity, a pattern suggesting age selection. Observed TCR beta diversity correlated strongly with the percentage of naive T cells measured by flow cytometry. Because donor CMV infection status was unknown, age-related changes in expanded clonotypes were potentially confounded.

Systemically healthy Caucasian individuals from Russia, some 40 in total and aged about 6 to 100 years, were included as donors. Each donor gave roughly 9 milliliters of peripheral blood, drawn into EDTA-treated Vacutainer tubes. PBMCs were isolated by Ficoll-Paque density-gradient centrifugation, with at least 6 million obtained per sample. Trizol reagent was used to extract total RNA from the PBMCs, yielding at least 5 micrograms per sample. The percentages of naive CD45RAhigh/CD27high T cells were determined by flow cytometry on a PBMC aliquot from every donor. This clonotype has just a few counts. The antigen it recognizes is unknown. Base quality data are lacking; no much larger clone is found one base away.

The sequence is built from TRBV7-2 and TRBJ2-4, and 8 junctional nucleotides match TRBD2. Source material: blood. The receptor's source is a young man in good health. The nucleotide sequence reads TGTGCCAGCAGCTTAACGGGGGGGCAGGGGAAAAACATTCAGTACTTC. Its translation is CASSLTGGQGKNIQYF.